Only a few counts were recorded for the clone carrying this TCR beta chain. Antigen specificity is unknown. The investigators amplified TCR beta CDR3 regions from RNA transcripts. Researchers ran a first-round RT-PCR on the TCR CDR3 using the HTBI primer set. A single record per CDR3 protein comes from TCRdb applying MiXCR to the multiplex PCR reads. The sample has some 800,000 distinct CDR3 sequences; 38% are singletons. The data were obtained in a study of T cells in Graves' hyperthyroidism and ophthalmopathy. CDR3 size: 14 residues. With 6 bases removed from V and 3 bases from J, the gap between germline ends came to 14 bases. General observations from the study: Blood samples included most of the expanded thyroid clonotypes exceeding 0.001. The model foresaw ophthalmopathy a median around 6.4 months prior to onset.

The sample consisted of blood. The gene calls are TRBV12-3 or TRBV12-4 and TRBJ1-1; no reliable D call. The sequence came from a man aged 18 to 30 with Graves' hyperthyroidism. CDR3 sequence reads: CASRVGSEDTEAFF. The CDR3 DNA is TGTGCCAGCAGAGTGGGTTCTGAGGACACTGAAGCTTTCTTT.